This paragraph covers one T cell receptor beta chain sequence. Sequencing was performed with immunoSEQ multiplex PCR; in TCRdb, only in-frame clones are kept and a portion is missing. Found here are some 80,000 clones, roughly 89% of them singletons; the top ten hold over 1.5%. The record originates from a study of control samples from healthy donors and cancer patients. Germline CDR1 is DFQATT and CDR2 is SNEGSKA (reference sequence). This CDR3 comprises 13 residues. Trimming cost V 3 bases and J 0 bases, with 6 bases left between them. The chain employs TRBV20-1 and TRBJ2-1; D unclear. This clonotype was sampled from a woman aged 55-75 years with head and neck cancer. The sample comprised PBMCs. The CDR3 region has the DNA TGCAGTGCTAGTTTATACTCCTACAATGAGCAGTTCTTC. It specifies CSASLYSYNEQFF.